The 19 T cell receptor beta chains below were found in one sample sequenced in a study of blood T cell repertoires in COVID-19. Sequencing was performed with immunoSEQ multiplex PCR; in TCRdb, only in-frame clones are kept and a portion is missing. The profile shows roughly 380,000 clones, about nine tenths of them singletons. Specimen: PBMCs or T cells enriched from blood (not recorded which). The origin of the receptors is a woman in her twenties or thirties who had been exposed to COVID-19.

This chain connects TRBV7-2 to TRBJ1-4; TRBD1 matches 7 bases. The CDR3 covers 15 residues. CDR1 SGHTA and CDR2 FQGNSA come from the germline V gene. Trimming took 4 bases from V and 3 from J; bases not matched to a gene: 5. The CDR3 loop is CASSSAGGANEKLFF. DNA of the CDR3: TGTGCCAGCAGCTCGGCAGGGGGAGCTAATGAAAAACTGTTTTTT. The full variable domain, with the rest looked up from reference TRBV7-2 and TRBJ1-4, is GAGVSQSPSNKVTEKGKDVELRCDPISGHTALYWYRQSLGQGLEFLIYFQGNSAPDKSGLPSDRFSAERTGGSVSTLTIQRTQQEDSAVYLCASSSAGGANEKLFFGSGTQLSVL.

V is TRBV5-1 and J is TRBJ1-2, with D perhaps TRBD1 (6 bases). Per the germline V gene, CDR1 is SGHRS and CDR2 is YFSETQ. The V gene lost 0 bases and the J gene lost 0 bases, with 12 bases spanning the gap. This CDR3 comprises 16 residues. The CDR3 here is CASSLVSGDANYGYTF. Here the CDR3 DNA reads TGCGCCAGCAGCTTGGTGTCAGGGGACGCTAACTATGGCTACACCTTC. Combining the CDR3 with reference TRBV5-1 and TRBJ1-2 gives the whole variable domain KAGVTQTPRYLIKTRGQQVTLSCSPISGHRSVSWYQQTPGQGLQFLFEYFSETQRNKGNFPGRFSGRQFSNSRSEMNVSTLELGDSALYLCASSLVSGDANYGYTFGSGTRLTVV.

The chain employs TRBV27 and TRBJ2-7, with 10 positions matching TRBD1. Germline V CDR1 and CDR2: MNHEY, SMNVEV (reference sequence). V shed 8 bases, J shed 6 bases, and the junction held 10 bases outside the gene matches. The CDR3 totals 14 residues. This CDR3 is CASRRGGQGSEQYF. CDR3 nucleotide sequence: TGTGCCAGCCGGAGGGGGGGACAGGGGAGCGAGCAGTACTTC.

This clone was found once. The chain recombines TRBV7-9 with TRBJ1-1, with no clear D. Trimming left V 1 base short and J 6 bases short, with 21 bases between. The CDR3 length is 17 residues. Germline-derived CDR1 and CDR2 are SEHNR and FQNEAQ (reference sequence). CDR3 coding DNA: TGTGCCAGCAGCTTAGTTAGTGGTGTCGGTCTGGGCTCTGAAGCTTTCTTT. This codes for CASSLVSGVGLGSEAFF.

This chain's CDR3 is CARSPPGGHKADQQFF. The CDR3 DNA reads as TGTGCCAGAAGCCCACCTGGGGGACATAAGGCCGACCAGCAGTTCTTC. The chain couples TRBV5-3 to TRBJ2-1; the D gene is possibly TRBD1 (6 bases). TRBV5-3 falls under the ORF class, with uncertain function. V was shortened by 4 bases and J by 11 bases, with 25 bases between the two germline ends. The CDR3 is 16 amino acids.

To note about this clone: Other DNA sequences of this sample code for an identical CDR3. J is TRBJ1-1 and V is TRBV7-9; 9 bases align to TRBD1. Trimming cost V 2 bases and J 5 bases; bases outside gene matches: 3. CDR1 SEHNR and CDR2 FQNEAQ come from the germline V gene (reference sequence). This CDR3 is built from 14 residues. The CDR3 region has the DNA TGTGCCAGCAGCTTAACGGGACAGGGTACTGAAGCTTTCTTT. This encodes CASSLTGQGTEAFF.

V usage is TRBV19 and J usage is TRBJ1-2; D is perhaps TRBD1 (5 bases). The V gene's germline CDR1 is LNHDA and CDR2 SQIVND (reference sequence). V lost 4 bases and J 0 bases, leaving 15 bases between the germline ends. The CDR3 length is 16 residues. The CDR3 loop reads CASSKSAGGTNYGYTF. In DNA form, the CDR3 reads TGTGCCAGTAGTAAGAGCGCCGGGGGGACTAACTATGGCTACACCTTC.

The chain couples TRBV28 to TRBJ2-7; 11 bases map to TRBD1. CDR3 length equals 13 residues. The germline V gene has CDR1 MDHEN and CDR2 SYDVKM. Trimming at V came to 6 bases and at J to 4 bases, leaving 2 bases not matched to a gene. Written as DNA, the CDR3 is TGTGCCAGCAGATGGGACAGGGGGTACGAGCAGTACTTC. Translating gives CASRWDRGYEQYF.

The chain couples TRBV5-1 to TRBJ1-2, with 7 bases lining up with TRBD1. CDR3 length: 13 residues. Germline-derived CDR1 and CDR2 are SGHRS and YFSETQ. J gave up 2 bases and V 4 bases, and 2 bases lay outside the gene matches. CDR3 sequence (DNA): TGCGCCAGCAGCCGGGGACAGAACTATGGCTACACCTTC. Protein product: CASSRGQNYGYTF.

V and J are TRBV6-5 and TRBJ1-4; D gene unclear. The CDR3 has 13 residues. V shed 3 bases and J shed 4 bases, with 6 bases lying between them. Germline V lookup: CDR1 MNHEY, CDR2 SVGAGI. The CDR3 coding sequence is TGTGCCAGCAGTTATAGAGATAATGAAAAACTGTTTTTT. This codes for CASSYRDNEKLFF.

DNA for the CDR3: TGCAGCGTTGAGCAGGGGCCCTATGGCTACACCTTC. Its translation: CSVEQGPYGYTF. V and J are TRBV29-1 and TRBJ1-2; D is possibly TRBD1 (6 bases). CDR3 length: 12 amino acids. Germline loops: CDR1 SQVTM, CDR2 ANQGSEA. V lost 3 bases and J 4 bases, leaving 9 bases between the germline ends.

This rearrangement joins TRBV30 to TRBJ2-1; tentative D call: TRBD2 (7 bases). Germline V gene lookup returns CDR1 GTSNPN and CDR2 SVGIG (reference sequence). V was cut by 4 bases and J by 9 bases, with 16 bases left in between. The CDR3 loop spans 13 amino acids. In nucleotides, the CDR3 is TGTGCCTGGAAGGGGGAGCGGGACGGTGAGCAGTTCTTC. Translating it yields CAWKGERDGEQFF.

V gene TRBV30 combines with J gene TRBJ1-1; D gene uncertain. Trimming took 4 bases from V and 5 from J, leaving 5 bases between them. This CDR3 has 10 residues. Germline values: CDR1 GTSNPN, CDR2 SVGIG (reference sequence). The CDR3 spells CAWMRTEAFF. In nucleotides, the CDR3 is TGTGCCTGGATGCGGACTGAAGCTTTCTTT.

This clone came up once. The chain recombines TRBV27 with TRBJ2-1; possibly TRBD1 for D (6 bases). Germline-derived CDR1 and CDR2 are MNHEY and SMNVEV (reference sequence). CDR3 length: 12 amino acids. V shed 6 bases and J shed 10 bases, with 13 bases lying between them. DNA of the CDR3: TGTGCCAGCAGCACCTCCGGGACAGAGCAGTTCTTC. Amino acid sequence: CASSTSGTEQFF.

In DNA, the CDR3 is TGTGCCAGCAGTCCCTGGACAGGGGGAATTTCTGGGGTCGAGCCCCAGCATTTT. Translating it yields CASSPWTGGISGVEPQHF. The gene calls are TRBV28 and TRBJ1-5; 10 nucleotides match TRBD1. This CDR3 has 18 amino acids. Unmatched junction bases numbered 18, after V lost 5 bases and J lost 8 bases. From germline, CDR1 is MDHEN and CDR2 SYDVKM.

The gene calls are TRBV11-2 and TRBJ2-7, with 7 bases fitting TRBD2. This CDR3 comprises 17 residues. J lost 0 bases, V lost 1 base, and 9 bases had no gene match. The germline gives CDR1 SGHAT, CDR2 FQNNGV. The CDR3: CASSLATSDWSSYEQYF. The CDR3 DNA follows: TGTGCCAGCAGCTTAGCCACTAGCGATTGGTCCTCCTACGAGCAGTACTTC.

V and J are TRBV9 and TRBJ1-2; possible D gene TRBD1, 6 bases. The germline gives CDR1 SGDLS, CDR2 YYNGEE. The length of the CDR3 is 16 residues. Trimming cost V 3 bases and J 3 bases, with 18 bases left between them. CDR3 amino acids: CASSAGQTKKHYGYTF. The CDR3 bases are TGTGCCAGCAGCGCAGGACAGACCAAAAAACACTATGGCTACACCTTC.

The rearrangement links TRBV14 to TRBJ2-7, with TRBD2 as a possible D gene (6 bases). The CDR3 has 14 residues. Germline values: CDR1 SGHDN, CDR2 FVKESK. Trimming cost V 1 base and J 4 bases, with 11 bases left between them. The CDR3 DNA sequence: TGTGCCAGCAGCCAAGGACTAGTTGGGTACGAGCAGTACTTC. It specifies CASSQGLVGYEQYF.

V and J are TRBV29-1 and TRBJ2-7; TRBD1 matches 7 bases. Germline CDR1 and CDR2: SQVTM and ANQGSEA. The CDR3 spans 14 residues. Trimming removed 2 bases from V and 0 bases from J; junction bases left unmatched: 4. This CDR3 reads CSVELRGISYEQYF. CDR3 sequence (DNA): TGCAGCGTTGAACTCAGGGGGATCTCCTACGAGCAGTACTTC.